Each of the 21 T cell receptor beta chains below was sequenced from the same sample in a study of radiotherapy plus CTLA-4 blockade in lung cancer. Assay: immunoSEQ multiplex PCR; the TCRdb copy retains only in-frame clones and omits some. The top ten hold more than 20% of the sample, which has 35,000 to 50,000 clones, 65% to 75% seen once. The specimen comprised peripheral blood, sampled from a patient treated with radiotherapy plus ipilimumab. Every receptor here comes from a human donor with non-small cell lung cancer who had a partial response to radiotherapy plus ipilimumab.

This clone turned up a few times. The chain employs TRBV5-1 and TRBJ2-5; the D gene is possibly TRBD2 (6 bases). Germline lookup yields CDR1 SGHRS and CDR2 YFSETQ. V lost 0 bases and J lost 5, with 14 bases in between. This CDR3 region has 15 residues. The CDR3 region has the DNA TGCGCCAGCAGCTTGGCCCCGGGGGTATTTGAGACCCAGTACTTC. Its protein product is CASSLAPGVFETQYF.

This clone has just a few counts. The rearrangement uses TRBV5-1 and TRBJ1-2, with 7 positions matching TRBD1. This CDR3 spans 14 amino acids. The trim removed 2 bases at V and 6 bases at J, leaving 7 bases unmatched. Germline V CDR1 and CDR2: SGHRS, YFSETQ. CDR3 DNA sequence: TGCGCCAGCAGCTTTATCCGGGACAGTAATGGCTACACCTTC. Protein product: CASSFIRDSNGYTF.

This clone was seen at least ten times. The CDR3 sequence: CASTPGQGTNEQFF. In DNA, the CDR3 is TGTGCCAGCACCCCGGGACAGGGGACTAATGAGCAGTTCTTC. The chain recombines TRBV27 with TRBJ2-1, with 10 positions matching TRBD1. CDR1 MNHEY and CDR2 SMNVEV come from the germline V gene (reference sequence). Trimming at V came to 7 bases and at J to 7 bases, leaving 7 bases not matched to a gene. The CDR3 consists of 14 residues.

This chain uses TRBV7-2 with TRBJ2-3; D is perhaps TRBD2 (5 bases). V dropped 4 bases and J dropped 0 bases, with 17 bases sitting between them. CDR3 length: 17 amino acids. CDR1 and CDR2 (germline): SGHTA, FQGNSA. The CDR3 is CASSSRRLATSTDTQYF. The CDR3 DNA reads TGTGCCAGCAGCTCCCGGAGGTTGGCTACCAGCACAGATACGCAGTATTTT.

The chain couples TRBV5-6 to TRBJ1-1; no definite D call. Trimming took 0 bases from V and 1 from J, leaving 7 bases between them. The CDR3 runs 14 residues. The V gene's germline CDR1 is SGHDT and CDR2 YYEEEE. CDR3 in amino acids: CASSLGGPNTEAFF. The CDR3 DNA reads as TGTGCCAGCAGCTTGGGAGGCCCGAACACTGAAGCTTTCTTT. Filled out from reference TRBV5-6 and TRBJ1-1, the complete variable domain reads DAGVTQSPTHLIKTRGQQVTLRCSPKSGHDTVSWYQQALGQGPQFIFQYYEEEERQRGNFPDRFSGHQFPNYSSELNVNALLLGDSALYLCASSLGGPNTEAFFGQGTRLTVV.

In its sample, this clone was seen once. This chain links TRBV4-2 with TRBJ2-3, with a possible D match to TRBD1 (5 bases). The CDR3 has 15 amino acids. V was cut by 1 base and J by 6 bases, with 14 bases left in between. Germline CDR1 LGHNA, CDR2 YNFKEQ. In DNA form, the CDR3 reads TGTGCCAGCAGCCAAGCTACAGGTCTGGGGGATACGCAGTATTTT. It yields the protein CASSQATGLGDTQYF.

CDR3 bases: TGCGCCAGCAGCTTGGGCCCAGGGCTGGGGCAGCCCCAGCATTTT. As protein: CASSLGPGLGQPQHF. The J gene is TRBJ1-5, the V gene TRBV5-1, with a tentative D call TRBD1 (5 bases). Trimming removed 0 bases at V and 7 bases at J, with 14 bases between. Germline CDR1 is SGHRS and CDR2 is YFSETQ. The CDR3 extends over 15 amino acids.

This clone appeared a few times. In DNA, the CDR3 is TGTGCCAGCAGCTTCTTCCGGGACACGTTCTCCTACGAGCAGTACTTC. Amino acids: CASSFFRDTFSYEQYF. V is TRBV7-3 and J is TRBJ2-7; a weak D match, TRBD1 (6 bases). Germline assignment: CDR1 SGHTA and CDR2 FQGTGA. V was cut by 3 bases and J by 0 bases, with 15 bases left in between. CDR3 length equals 16 residues.

The J gene is TRBJ2-2, the V gene TRBV27, with TRBD2 identical over 10 bases. The junction had 2 bases not matched to a gene; V was cut back by 3 bases and J by 4 bases. CDR1 is MNHEY, CDR2 SMNVEV, per germline (reference sequence). This CDR3 has 15 residues. CDR3 region: CASSLTSGSTGELFF. The DNA of the CDR3 is TGTGCCAGCAGTTTGACTAGCGGGTCCACCGGGGAGCTGTTTTTT.

V and J are TRBV5-4 and TRBJ2-3; 10 bases fit TRBD2. V dropped 4 bases and J dropped 5; count of bases not matched to a gene: 4. The germline V gene has CDR1 SGHNT and CDR2 YYREEE (reference sequence). The CDR3 consists of 14 residues. CDR3 sequence reads: CASSPGTSVDTQYF. CDR3 DNA: TGTGCCAGCAGCCCCGGGACTAGCGTAGATACGCAGTATTTT.

Notes on this clone: Additional DNA sequences in this sample encode the identical CDR3. The chain combines TRBV11-2 with TRBJ1-1, with D unresolved. CDR1 and CDR2 (germline): SGHAT, FQNNGV. The ends were cut back, 6 bases at V and 2 bases at J, with 10 bases in the middle. This CDR3 is 13 amino acids long. This CDR3 is CASSPTVNTEAFF. In DNA, the CDR3 is TGTGCCAGCAGTCCTACAGTAAACACTGAAGCTTTCTTT.

This clone has just one count. This chain connects TRBV18 to TRBJ1-1, with D tentatively TRBD1 (5 bases). The CDR3 extends over 14 amino acids. V dropped 2 bases and J dropped 1 base, with 8 bases sitting between them. Germline CDR1 KGHSH, CDR2 LQKENI. CDR3: CASSPDRKNTEAFF. The DNA for the CDR3 is TGTGCCAGCTCACCAGACAGAAAGAACACTGAAGCTTTCTTT.

The rearrangement joins TRBV27 to TRBJ2-3, with D unclear. The length of the CDR3 is 15 residues. The V end was cut by 5 bases, the J end by 6 bases, with 18 bases between. CDR1 is MNHEY, CDR2 SMNVEV, per germline (reference sequence). The DNA of the CDR3 is TGTGCCAGCAGTACCCTAGACGACGGCGAGGATACGCAGTATTTT. This codes for CASSTLDDGEDTQYF.

This chain uses TRBV4-3 with TRBJ2-2; D is perhaps TRBD2 (6 bases). The CDR3 loop spans 18 amino acids. CDR1 and CDR2 from the germline V gene are LGHNA and YSLEER. With 0 bases removed from V and 2 bases from J, the gap between germline ends came to 16 bases. The CDR3 DNA follows: TGCGCCAGCAGCCAAGACGCGCGCGGGGCCTCCAACACCGGGGAGCTGTTTTTT. This sequence encodes CASSQDARGASNTGELFF.

This clone has a handful of counts. The chain combines TRBV4-3 with TRBJ2-7, with a weak D call TRBD1 (5 bases). The V gene lost 2 bases and the J gene lost 6 bases, with 11 bases spanning the gap. The CDR3 sequence is 13 residues long. Germline CDR1 is LGHNA and CDR2 is YSLEER. CDR3 DNA sequence: TGCGCCAGCAGCCAATCTAGGGGTTTCGAGCAGTACTTC. Its translation: CASSQSRGFEQYF.

The chain employs TRBV7-2 and TRBJ2-3; 10 bases match TRBD2. Germline V gene sequence: CDR1 SGHTA, CDR2 FQGNSA. After removal of 4 bases from V and 4 bases from J, the junction contained 5 bases not matched to a gene. The CDR3 extends over 15 amino acids. The CDR3 DNA reads as TGTGCCAGCAGCTCTAGCGGGAGTATCTCAGATACGCAGTATTTT. Its translation is CASSSSGSISDTQYF.

This chain links TRBV5-6 with TRBJ2-7; the match to TRBD1 covers 9 bases. This CDR3 has 14 amino acids. The V gene end was trimmed by 3 bases and the J gene end by 4 bases; junction bases not matched to a gene: 5. Germline-derived CDR1 and CDR2 are SGHDT and YYEEEE. CDR3 in amino acids: CASSSRDREYEQYF. The CDR3 DNA reads TGTGCCAGCAGCTCGAGGGACAGGGAGTACGAGCAGTACTTC. The variable domain in full, with the rest retrieved from reference TRBV5-6 and TRBJ2-7, is DAGVTQSPTHLIKTRGQQVTLRCSPKSGHDTVSWYQQALGQGPQFIFQYYEEEERQRGNFPDRFSGHQFPNYSSELNVNALLLGDSALYLCASSSRDREYEQYFGPGTRLTVT.

The V call is TRBV5-1, the J call TRBJ2-7; 10 positions match TRBD2. V gave up 0 bases and J gave up 3 bases; unmatched junction bases: 6. Germline V gene sequence: CDR1 SGHRS, CDR2 YFSETQ. The CDR3 is made up of 16 amino acids. For the CDR3, the DNA is TGCGCCAGCAGCTTGGCGAAGCTAGCGGGAGACTACGAGCAGTACTTC. Translation gives CASSLAKLAGDYEQYF.

The V call is TRBV19, the J call TRBJ1-1; 7 bases match TRBD1. From germline, CDR1 is LNHDA and CDR2 SQIVND (reference sequence). V lost 5 bases to trimming and J lost 3 bases; unmatched junction nucleotides: 9. The length of the CDR3 is 15 residues. The CDR3: CASSPRQGSYTEAFF. The DNA of the CDR3 is TGTGCCAGTAGTCCGCGACAGGGATCGTACACTGAAGCTTTCTTT. Combining the CDR3 with reference TRBV19 and TRBJ1-1 gives the whole variable domain DGGITQSPKYLFRKEGQNVTLSCEQNLNHDAMYWYRQDPGQGLRLIYYSQIVNDFQKGDIAEGYSVSREKKESFPLTVTSAQKNPTAFYLCASSPRQGSYTEAFFGQGTRLTVV.

A note on this clone: The sample has other DNA sequences that encode this CDR3 too. The V call is TRBV5-1, the J call TRBJ2-5; TRBD1 agrees at 7 bases. The junction had 1 base not matched to a gene; V was cut back by 0 bases and J by 2 bases. This CDR3 comprises 14 residues. Germline-derived CDR1 and CDR2 are SGHRS and YFSETQ. For the CDR3, the DNA is TGCGCCAGCAGCTTGGGACAGGGACAAGAGACCCAGTACTTC. The encoded protein is CASSLGQGQETQYF. The whole variable domain, remainder taken from reference TRBV5-1 and TRBJ2-5, is KAGVTQTPRYLIKTRGQQVTLSCSPISGHRSVSWYQQTPGQGLQFLFEYFSETQRNKGNFPGRFSGRQFSNSRSEMNVSTLELGDSALYLCASSLGQGQETQYFGPGTRLLVL.

This clone has a count of ten or more. V gene TRBV19 combines with J gene TRBJ2-1; 8 bases agree with TRBD2. Germline V gene data show CDR1 as LNHDA and CDR2 as SQIVND (reference sequence). J gave up 5 bases and V 8 bases, and 14 bases lay outside the gene matches. The CDR3 runs to 16 residues. The CDR3 coding sequence is TGTGCCAGTTCCGTCCGGTCCCTAGCGGGTGACAATGAGCAGTTCTTC. Translating it yields CASSVRSLAGDNEQFF.